This T cell receptor (beta chain) was observed in a study of T cell responses to AZD1222 COVID-19 vaccine. TCRdb's copy holds only in-frame clones and misses some; the assay was immunoSEQ multiplex PCR. Among under 70,000 clones listed, 60% to 85% were seen once. V was clipped by 4 bases and J by 2 bases, with 12 bases between them. The CDR3 extends over 15 amino acids. Germline assignment: CDR1 LGHDT and CDR2 YNNKEL (reference sequence). The source material was peripheral blood, sampled on day 0 of MenACWY control vaccination. This TCR was sampled from an adult in good health. The chain recombines TRBV3-1 (or the pseudogene TRBV3-2) with TRBJ1-3, with D uncertain. DNA for the CDR3: TGTGCCAGCAGCCCCGACGGAAGTACTGGAAACACCATATATTTT. It translates to CASSPDGSTGNTIYF.